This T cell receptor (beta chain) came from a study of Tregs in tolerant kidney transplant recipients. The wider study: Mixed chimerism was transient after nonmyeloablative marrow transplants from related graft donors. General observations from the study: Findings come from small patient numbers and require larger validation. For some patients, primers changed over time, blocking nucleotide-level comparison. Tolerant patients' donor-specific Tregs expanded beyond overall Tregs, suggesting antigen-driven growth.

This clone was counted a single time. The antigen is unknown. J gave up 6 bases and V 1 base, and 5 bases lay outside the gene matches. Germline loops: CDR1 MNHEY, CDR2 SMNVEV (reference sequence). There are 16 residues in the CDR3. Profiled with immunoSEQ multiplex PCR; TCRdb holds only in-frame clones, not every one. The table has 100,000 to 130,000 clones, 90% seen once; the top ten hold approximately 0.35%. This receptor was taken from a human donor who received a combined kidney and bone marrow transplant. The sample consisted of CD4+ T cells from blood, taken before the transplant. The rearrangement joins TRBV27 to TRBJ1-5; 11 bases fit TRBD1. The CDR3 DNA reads TGTGCCAGCAGTTTATATGGACAGGGGGCGATTCAGCCCCAGCATTTT. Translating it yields CASSLYGQGAIQPQHF.